This TCR beta chain was documented in a study of human T cells and chemical hapten exposure. Time point: patch test 3, about 24 weeks after DPC sensitization. Treatment defined: therapeutic diphenylcyclopropenone sensitization with weekly scalp DPC. The CDR3 sequence is 14 residues long. V shed 4 bases and J shed 0 bases, with 10 bases lying between them. This clonotype was found a few times. Per the study methods: Sequenced samples showed a median of 95,638 TCRs each, with counts running from about 20,000 to 690,000. TCRdb independently ran MiXCR on the RACE reads; one entry per CDR3 protein. TCRdb's processing, not the authors', yielded these V and J calls. Of 60,000 to 65,000 distinct CDR3 sequences listed, roughly 11% are singletons.

The chain is built from TRBV12-3 or TRBV12-4 and TRBJ2-7; a possible D gene is TRBD2 (5 bases). The receptor was isolated from a woman in her thirties with alopecia areata. Some clones in this sample may be carry-over from other donors' samples. The sample here was whole blood, taken in connection with sensitization to the hapten diphenylcyclopropenone (DPC). The CDR3 region has the DNA TGTGCCAGCAGTTCCTACGGGGTCTCCTACGAGCAGTACTTC. Protein: CASSSYGVSYEQYF.